The entry below describes one T cell receptor beta chain. The sample belongs to a study of Ad26.COV2.S vaccination and SARS-CoV-2 variants. Treatment meaning: 15 to 20 received Ad26.COV2.S at low or high dose, single or two shots; 5 received placebo; per-sample allocation not given. Samples analyzed were those drawn on day 63 after the first vaccine or placebo injection. This CDR3 is 14 amino acids long. Trimming took 3 bases from V and 1 from J; bases not matched to a gene: 0. The germline V gene has CDR1 SEHNR and CDR2 FQNEAQ (reference sequence). Method: immunoSEQ multiplex PCR; TCRdb's copy keeps in-frame clones and lacks some. The data show about 680,000 clones, with roughly 90% seen just once and roughly 1.5% held by the top ten.

The sample here was peripheral blood, taken in a trial of Ad26.COV2.S vaccine versus placebo. This clonotype originated in a person aged 18 to 59 who received the Ad26.COV2.S COVID-19 vaccine or a placebo. J is TRBJ1-3 and V is TRBV7-9; 7 nucleotides match TRBD1. The CDR3: CASSLGQSGNTIYF. The CDR3 nucleotides are TGTGCCAGCAGCTTGGGACAGTCTGGAAACACCATATATTTT.